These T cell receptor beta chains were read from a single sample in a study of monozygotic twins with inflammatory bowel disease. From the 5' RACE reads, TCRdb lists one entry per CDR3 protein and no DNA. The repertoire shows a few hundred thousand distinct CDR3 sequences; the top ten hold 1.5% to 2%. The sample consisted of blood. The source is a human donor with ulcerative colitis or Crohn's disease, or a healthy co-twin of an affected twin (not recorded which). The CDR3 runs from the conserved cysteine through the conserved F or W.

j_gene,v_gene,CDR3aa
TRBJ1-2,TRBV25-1,CASSEYTDQYYGYTF
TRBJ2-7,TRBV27,CASSLIAGGAEQYF
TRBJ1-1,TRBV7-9,CASNTRGNTEAFF
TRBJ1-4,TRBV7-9,CASSRGQGGEKLFF
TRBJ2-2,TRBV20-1,CSAGDSKNTGELFF
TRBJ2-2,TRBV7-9,CASSRGTGSNTGELFF
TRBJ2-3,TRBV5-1,CASSLVGQGGDTQYF
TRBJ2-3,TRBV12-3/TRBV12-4,CASKRGSTDTQYF
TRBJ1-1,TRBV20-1,CSASSTGWGITEAFF
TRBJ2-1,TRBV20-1,CSARQRDREFF
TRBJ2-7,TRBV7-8,CASSLRSAYEQYF
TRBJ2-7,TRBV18,CASSPPDRPYEQYF
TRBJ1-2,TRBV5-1,CASSLAGGYYGYTF
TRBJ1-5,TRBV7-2,CASSGRLGGSDPQHF